This TCR beta chain derives from a study of T-cell memory formation after mild COVID-19. Using its own MiXCR run on the 5' RACE reads, TCRdb lists one record per CDR3 protein. In the table there are fewer than 150,000 distinct CDR3 sequences, approximately 5.9% of which are singletons. The CDR3 contains 13 residues. Germline V gene data show CDR1 as DFQATT and CDR2 as SNEGSKA (reference sequence). Deletions cut 6 bases from V and 4 bases from J, with 10 bases between. This clonotype was recorded a few times. The chain combines TRBV20-1 with TRBJ1-6; no clear D. This receptor was identified in an adult woman who had mild COVID-19 (a few samples of this study predate the infection). Cell type and time point are not known. The sample comprised PBMCs or a T cell subset sorted from them (not recorded which). The CDR3 reads CSARREYNSPLHF. The CDR3 DNA reads as TGCAGTGCCAGGCGGGAGTATAATTCACCCCTCCACTTT.